This TCR beta chain was sequenced during a study of shared clonotypes between healthy human individuals. This table comes from immunoSEQ multiplex PCR, and its TCRdb copy is limited to in-frame clones, with some not included. The sample shows roughly 2,500,000 clones, roughly 93% of them seen only once. The V and J ends lost 5 bases and 7 bases respectively, with 8 bases between them. This CDR3 spans 11 amino acids. Germline CDR1 is MNHNY and CDR2 is SVGAGI (reference sequence). The rearrangement links TRBV6-6 to TRBJ1-2, with D unclear. Sample: naive CD4+ T cells from PBMCs. Subset noted: CD45RA+ positively selected. This receptor was identified in a man aged 18 to 30 in good health. Some clones in this sample may be carry-over from other donors' samples. The CDR3 protein is CASSRMRGYTF. The CDR3 nucleotides read TGTGCCAGCAGTCGGATGCGTGGCTACACCTTC.